The 24 T cell receptor beta chains below all came from one sample that was sequenced in a study of identical twins. TCRdb used MiXCR to reprocess the 5' RACE reads, holding one entry per CDR3 protein. The data contain about 240,000 distinct CDR3 sequences, 8% to 11% of them seen just once; the ten biggest clones take up about 9.1%. Sequencing was done on a sample of memory T cells sorted from blood. Source of these receptors: a man between 45 and 60 years old in good health.

This clonotype was seen a handful of times. V gene TRBV20-1 combines with J gene TRBJ2-7, with 9 bases identical to TRBD1. The CDR3 runs to 12 residues. The junction had 4 bases not matched to a gene; V was cut back by 6 bases and J by 4 bases. Germline loops: CDR1 DFQATT, CDR2 SNEGSKA (reference sequence). The CDR3 region has the DNA TGCAGTGCAGAGGACAGGGGTTACGAGCAGTACTTC. This codes for CSAEDRGYEQYF.

This clonotype was counted between two and nine times. The chain has TRBV2 and TRBJ2-7; 10 bases align to TRBD2. CDR1 is SNHLY and CDR2 is FYNNEI in the germline V gene. J was trimmed by 7 bases and V by 2 bases; bases with no gene match: 11. The length of the CDR3 is 16 residues. For the CDR3, the DNA is TGTGCCAGCAGTGAAACGAGGCTAGCGGGGGCCTTTGAGCAGTACTTC. Protein: CASSETRLAGAFEQYF.

The chain combines TRBV11-2 with TRBJ2-2; TRBD1 aligns across 11 bases. The CDR3 contains 14 residues. The V segment lost 5 bases and the J segment 8 bases; nucleotides outside the gene matches: 4. Germline loops: CDR1 SGHAT, CDR2 FQNNGV. The CDR3: CASSKGQGVGELFF. DNA of the CDR3: TGTGCCAGCAGCAAGGGACAGGGGGTAGGGGAGCTGTTTTTT.

This chain uses TRBV3-1 with TRBJ1-1; 8 positions match TRBD1. The V segment lost 1 base and the J segment 7 bases; nucleotides outside the gene matches: 17. Germline assignment: CDR1 LGHDT and CDR2 YNNKEL (reference sequence). The CDR3 is 18 residues long. CDR3 residues: CASSQGRSTGGRIREAFF. The CDR3 DNA follows: TGTGCCAGCAGCCAAGGTCGGTCCACAGGGGGGCGAATTCGTGAAGCTTTCTTT.

This clonotype was counted only a few times. The chain carries TRBV2 and TRBJ1-2; D is unclear. Looked up from germline, CDR1 is SNHLY and CDR2 is FYNNEI. This CDR3 is built from 13 residues. Trimming stripped 7 bases from V and 4 bases from J, with 13 bases between. CDR3 amino acids: CASNDPDSYGYTF. CDR3 DNA sequence: TGTGCCAGCAACGACCCAGATAGCTATGGCTACACCTTC.

This clonotype rates as medium-sized (0.01 to 0.1%). The chain recombines TRBV20-1 with TRBJ2-3; D uncertain. The ends were cut back, 0 bases at V and 3 bases at J, with 13 bases in the middle. This CDR3 is 15 amino acids long. Germline V gives CDR1 DFQATT, CDR2 SNEGSKA (reference sequence). CDR3 protein: CSARDSTRGTDTQYF. The CDR3 DNA sequence: TGCAGTGCTAGAGATAGTACAAGAGGAACAGATACGCAGTATTTT.

This clonotype was seen repeatedly, ten times or more. V usage is TRBV5-1 and J usage is TRBJ1-6, with a tentative D call TRBD1 (6 bases). V was pared by 4 bases and J by 11 bases, with 13 bases between. Per the germline V gene, CDR1 is SGHRS and CDR2 is YFSETQ. CDR3 length: 13 residues. CDR3 coding DNA: TGCGCCAGCAGCCCATCAGGGGATCCACCCCTCCACTTT. Translation gives CASSPSGDPPLHF.

The chain has TRBV12-3 or TRBV12-4 and TRBJ1-5; tentatively, D is TRBD1 (5 bases). V was clipped by 8 bases and J by 3 bases, with 11 bases between them. The CDR3 is 13 residues long. CDR3 bases: TGTGCCAGCCAGCAGGGAAACAATCAGCCCCAGCATTTT. Its translation is CASQQGNNQPQHF.

This clonotype was seen ten or more times. This chain links TRBV29-1 with TRBJ2-3; 10 bases fit TRBD1. Germline trimming cut 5 bases from V and 6 bases from J; bases unmatched to any gene: 5. This CDR3 spans 13 amino acids. Per the germline V gene, CDR1 is SQVTM and CDR2 is ANQGSEA. In nucleotides, the CDR3 is TGCAGCGTTCGGACAGGGGGGAGGGATACGCAGTATTTT. Translated: CSVRTGGRDTQYF.

This chain uses TRBV3-1 with TRBJ2-1; D is uncertain. Germline CDR1 LGHDT, CDR2 YNNKEL (reference sequence). The CDR3 loop spans 13 amino acids. V lost 6 bases and J 4 bases, leaving 10 bases between the germline ends. The chain's CDR3 is CASSPDLYNEQFF. The CDR3 bases are TGTGCCAGCAGTCCGGACCTATACAATGAGCAGTTCTTC.

At least ten counts were recorded for this clonotype. The chain has TRBV5-1 and TRBJ2-2; 8 nucleotides match TRBD1. The CDR3 is 16 amino acids. Germline values: CDR1 SGHRS, CDR2 YFSETQ. V gave up 0 bases and J gave up 4 bases; unmatched junction bases: 5. The CDR3: CASSLAGQGVTGELFF. For the CDR3, the DNA is TGCGCCAGCAGCTTGGCCGGACAGGGCGTCACCGGGGAGCTGTTTTTT.

This clonotype has at least ten counts. The CDR3 DNA is TGTGCCAGCAGCCCCCAGGACCCCTACGAGCAGTACTTC. It codes for CASSPQDPYEQYF. The genes are TRBV5-6 and TRBJ2-7; no clear D gene. Germline assignment: CDR1 SGHDT and CDR2 YYEEEE. Trimming removed 4 bases at V and 2 bases at J, with 10 bases between. This CDR3 spans 13 amino acids.

This clonotype has just a few counts. V is TRBV5-1 and J is TRBJ2-5; TRBD1 agrees at 7 bases. There are 14 residues in the CDR3. Germline trimming cut 4 bases from V and 3 bases from J; bases unmatched to any gene: 6. Germline CDR1 is SGHRS and CDR2 is YFSETQ. The CDR3 sequence: CASSERQGEETQYF. The CDR3 DNA is TGCGCCAGCAGCGAAAGACAGGGAGAAGAGACCCAGTACTTC.

This clonotype was observed many times. The V call is TRBV30, the J call TRBJ2-5, with D maybe TRBD1 (5 bases). The CDR3 runs 13 residues. Germline CDR1 is GTSNPN and CDR2 is SVGIG (reference sequence). V lost 2 bases and J lost 4, with 11 bases in between. The CDR3 loop reads CAWSLHQGETQYF. The CDR3 DNA follows: TGTGCCTGGAGTCTTCATCAGGGAGAGACCCAGTACTTC.

This clonotype is medium-sized by share. V and J are TRBV12-3 or TRBV12-4 and TRBJ2-2; D unresolved. CDR3 length: 14 amino acids. V lost 4 bases to trimming and J lost 1 base, with 7 bases between them. The DNA of the CDR3 is TGTGCCAGCAGTTGGGCAGGGAACACCGGGGAGCTGTTTTTT. Amino acid sequence: CASSWAGNTGELFF.

This clonotype was seen a handful of times. J is TRBJ2-7 and V is TRBV7-9, with TRBD2 matching over 7 bases. There are 15 residues in the CDR3. Germline V CDR1 and CDR2: SEHNR, FQNEAQ (reference sequence). Trimming took 4 bases from V and 0 from J; bases not matched to a gene: 6. The CDR3 spells CASSSVRDYSYEQYF. The CDR3 DNA reads as TGTGCCAGCAGCTCGGTACGGGACTACTCCTACGAGCAGTACTTC.

This clonotype was seen more than once but under ten times. The rearrangement uses TRBV7-8 and TRBJ2-7; 8 bases line up with TRBD1. Trimming removed 4 bases from V and 4 bases from J; junction bases left unmatched: 9. The CDR3 sequence is 15 residues long. Germline CDR1 reads SGHVS; CDR2 reads FQNEAQ. CDR3 coding DNA: TGTGCCAGCAGCTCACGTCAGGGGGCTAGGTACGAGCAGTACTTC. Translating gives CASSSRQGARYEQYF.

The chain uses TRBV6-1 and TRBJ2-7, with D unresolved. Trimming shortened V by 6 bases and J by 0 bases, and 15 bases separated the two germline ends. Germline V gene lookup returns CDR1 MNHNS and CDR2 SASEGT. The CDR3 is 15 amino acids. CDR3 amino acids: CASSPHSESSYEQYF. The CDR3 DNA reads TGTGCCAGCAGCCCCCACTCCGAGTCCTCCTACGAGCAGTACTTC.

This clonotype came up a few times. The chain combines TRBV20-1 with TRBJ1-1, with D hard to call. The CDR3 has 16 amino acids. Germline V gene data show CDR1 as DFQATT and CDR2 as SNEGSKA (reference sequence). V shed 0 bases and J shed 1 base, with 15 bases lying between them. The CDR3, as DNA: TGCAGTGCTAGAGATCGGGGTATCCTTTCGAACACTGAAGCTTTCTTT. Its protein product is CSARDRGILSNTEAFF.

This clonotype was counted ten times or more. This sequence joins TRBV25-1 and TRBJ1-2; 8 nucleotides agree with TRBD1. The CDR3 consists of 13 residues. From germline, CDR1 is MGHDK and CDR2 SYGVNS. Trimming cost V 7 bases and J 4 bases; bases outside gene matches: 5. CDR3 DNA sequence: TGTGCCAGCACAAAGGGACAGGCCTATGGCTACACCTTC. Protein sequence: CASTKGQAYGYTF.

At least ten counts were recorded for this clonotype. This chain uses TRBV9 with TRBJ1-4; D gene ambiguous. Trimming cost V 0 bases and J 5 bases, with 11 bases left between them. The germline CDR1 and CDR2 sequences are SGDLS and YYNGEE. This CDR3 has 15 residues. CDR3 coding DNA: TGTGCCAGCAGCGTAGGGGTCACATTAAATGAAAAACTGTTTTTT. It yields the protein CASSVGVTLNEKLFF.

This clonotype was counted a few times. V usage is TRBV30 and J usage is TRBJ2-1; D gene uncertain. V was cut by 4 bases and J by 2 bases, with 18 bases left in between. CDR1 and CDR2 from the germline V gene are GTSNPN and SVGIG (reference sequence). CDR3 length equals 16 residues. The CDR3 region is CAWNNQIGLTYNEQFF. CDR3 coding DNA: TGTGCCTGGAACAATCAGATAGGGCTAACCTACAATGAGCAGTTCTTC.

The CDR3, as DNA: TGTGCCAGCTCAACAGACAGGGCGAGGTATCAGCCCCAGCATTTT. Translated: CASSTDRARYQPQHF. The gene calls are TRBV18 and TRBJ1-5, with TRBD1 matching over 7 bases. This CDR3 is built from 15 residues. Germline CDR1 reads KGHSH; CDR2 reads LQKENI. J gave up 5 bases and V 5 bases, and 9 bases lay outside the gene matches.

This clonotype appeared many times. V gene TRBV7-2 combines with J gene TRBJ2-2; D unclear. Trimming took off 7 bases at V and 8 bases at J, with 8 bases between the two ends. The CDR3 is 11 amino acids. CDR1 and CDR2 from the germline V gene are SGHTA and FQGNSA. CDR3 nucleotide sequence: TGTGCCAGCATCACCCATGGGGAGCTGTTTTTT. Its translation is CASITHGELFF.